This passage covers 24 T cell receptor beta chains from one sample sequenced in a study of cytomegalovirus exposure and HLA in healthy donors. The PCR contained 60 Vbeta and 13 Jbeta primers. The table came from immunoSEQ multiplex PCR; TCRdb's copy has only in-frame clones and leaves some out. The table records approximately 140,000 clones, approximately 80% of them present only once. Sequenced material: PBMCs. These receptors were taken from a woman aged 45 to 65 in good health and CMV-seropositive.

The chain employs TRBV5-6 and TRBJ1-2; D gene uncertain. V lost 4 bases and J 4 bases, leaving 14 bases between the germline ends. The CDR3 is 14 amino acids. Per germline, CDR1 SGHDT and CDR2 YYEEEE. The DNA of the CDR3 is TGTGCCAGCAGCGGGGAGGGCCTCAGCTATGGCTACACCTTC. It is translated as CASSGEGLSYGYTF. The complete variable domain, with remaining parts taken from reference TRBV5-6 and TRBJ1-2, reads DAGVTQSPTHLIKTRGQQVTLRCSPKSGHDTVSWYQQALGQGPQFIFQYYEEEERQRGNFPDRFSGHQFPNYSSELNVNALLLGDSALYLCASSGEGLSYGYTFGSGTRLTVV.

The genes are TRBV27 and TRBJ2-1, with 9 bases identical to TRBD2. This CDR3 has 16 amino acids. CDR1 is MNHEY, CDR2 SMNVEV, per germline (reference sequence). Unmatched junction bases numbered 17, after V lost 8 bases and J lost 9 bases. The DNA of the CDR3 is TGTGCCAGCGAGCCGAAGATCGGGGCGGGGGGGACTGAGCAGTTCTTC. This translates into CASEPKIGAGGTEQFF.

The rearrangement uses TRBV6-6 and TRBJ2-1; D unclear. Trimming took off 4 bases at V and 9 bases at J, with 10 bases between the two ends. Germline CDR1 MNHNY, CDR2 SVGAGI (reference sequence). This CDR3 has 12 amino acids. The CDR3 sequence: CASSFREVEQFF. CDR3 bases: TGTGCCAGCAGTTTTCGCGAGGTTGAGCAGTTCTTC.

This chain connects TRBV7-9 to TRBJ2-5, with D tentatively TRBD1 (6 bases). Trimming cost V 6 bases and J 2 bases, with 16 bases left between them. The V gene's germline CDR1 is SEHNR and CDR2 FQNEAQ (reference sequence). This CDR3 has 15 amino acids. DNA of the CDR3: TGTGCCAGCAGTCGGAACAGGGTCGGACAAGAGACCCAGTACTTC. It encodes CASSRNRVGQETQYF.

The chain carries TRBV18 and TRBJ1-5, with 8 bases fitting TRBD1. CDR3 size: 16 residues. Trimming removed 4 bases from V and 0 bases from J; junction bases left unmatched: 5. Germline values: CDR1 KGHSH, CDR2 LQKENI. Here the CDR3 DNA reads TGTGCCAGCTCACGATCCGGGACAGGTAGCAATCAGCCCCAGCATTTT. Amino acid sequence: CASSRSGTGSNQPQHF.

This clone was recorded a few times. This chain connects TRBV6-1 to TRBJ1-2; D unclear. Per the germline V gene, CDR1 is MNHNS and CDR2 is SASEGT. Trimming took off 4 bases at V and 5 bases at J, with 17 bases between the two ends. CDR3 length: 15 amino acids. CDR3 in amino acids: CASSAVDPRLYGYTF. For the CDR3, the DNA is TGTGCCAGCAGTGCTGTTGACCCTAGATTGTATGGCTACACCTTC.

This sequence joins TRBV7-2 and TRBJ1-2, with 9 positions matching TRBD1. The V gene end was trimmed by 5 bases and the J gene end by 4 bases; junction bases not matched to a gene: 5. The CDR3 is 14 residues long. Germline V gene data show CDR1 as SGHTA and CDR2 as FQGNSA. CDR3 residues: CASSGPGQGYGYTF. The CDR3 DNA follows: TGTGCCAGCAGCGGACCGGGACAGGGCTATGGCTACACCTTC.

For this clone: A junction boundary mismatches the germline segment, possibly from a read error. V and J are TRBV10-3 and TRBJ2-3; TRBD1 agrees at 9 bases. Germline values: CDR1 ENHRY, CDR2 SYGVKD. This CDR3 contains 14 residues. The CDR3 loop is CATSGTGTTDTQYF. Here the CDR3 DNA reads TGTGCCACCAGTGGGACAGGGACCACAGATACGCAGTATTTT.

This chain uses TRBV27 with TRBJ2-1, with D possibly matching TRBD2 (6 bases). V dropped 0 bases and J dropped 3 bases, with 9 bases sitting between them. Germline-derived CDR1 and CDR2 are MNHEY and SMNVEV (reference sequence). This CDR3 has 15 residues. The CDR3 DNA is TGTGCCAGCAGTTTATCTGCGGGGAGCTACAATGAGCAGTTCTTC. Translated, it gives CASSLSAGSYNEQFF.

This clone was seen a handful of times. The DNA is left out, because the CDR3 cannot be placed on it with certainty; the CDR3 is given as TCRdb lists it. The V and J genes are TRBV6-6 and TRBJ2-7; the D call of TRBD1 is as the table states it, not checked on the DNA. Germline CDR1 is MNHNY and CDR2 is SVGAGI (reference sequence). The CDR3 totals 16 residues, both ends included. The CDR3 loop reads CASSSSGQVNAYEQYF.

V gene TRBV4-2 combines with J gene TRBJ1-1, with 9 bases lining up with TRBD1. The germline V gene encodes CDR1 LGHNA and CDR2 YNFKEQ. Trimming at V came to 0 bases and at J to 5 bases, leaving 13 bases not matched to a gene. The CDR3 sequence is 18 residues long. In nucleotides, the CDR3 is TGTGCCAGCAGCCAAGATAAGGGGACAGGGCGCCGGGGGACTGAAGCTTTCTTT. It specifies CASSQDKGTGRRGTEAFF.

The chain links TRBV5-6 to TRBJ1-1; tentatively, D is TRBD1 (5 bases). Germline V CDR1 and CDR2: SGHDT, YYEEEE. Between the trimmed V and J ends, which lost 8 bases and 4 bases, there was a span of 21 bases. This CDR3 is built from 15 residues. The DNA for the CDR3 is TGTGCCAGTCCAACCCTGGCGGGGGGTGGCACTGAAGCTTTCTTT. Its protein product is CASPTLAGGGTEAFF. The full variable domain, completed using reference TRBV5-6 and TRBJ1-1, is DAGVTQSPTHLIKTRGQQVTLRCSPKSGHDTVSWYQQALGQGPQFIFQYYEEEERQRGNFPDRFSGHQFPNYSSELNVNALLLGDSALYLCASPTLAGGGTEAFFGQGTRLTVV.

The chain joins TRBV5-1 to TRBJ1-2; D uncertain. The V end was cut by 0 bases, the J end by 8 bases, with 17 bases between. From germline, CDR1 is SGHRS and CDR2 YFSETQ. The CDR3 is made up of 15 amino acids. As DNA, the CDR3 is TGCGCCAGCAGCTTGGAGCACTCCTGGGCAAGGGGCTACACCTTC. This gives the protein CASSLEHSWARGYTF.

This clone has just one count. The CDR3 loop reads CASGLDSTGFNEQFF. CDR3 coding DNA: TGTGCTAGTGGTTTGGATTCGACAGGGTTCAATGAGCAGTTCTTC. The chain combines TRBV12-5 with TRBJ2-1; 7 nucleotides match TRBD1. V was clipped by 1 base and J by 6 bases; unmatched bases: 6. The CDR3 totals 15 residues. Looked up from germline, CDR1 is LGHNT and CDR2 is FRNRAP.

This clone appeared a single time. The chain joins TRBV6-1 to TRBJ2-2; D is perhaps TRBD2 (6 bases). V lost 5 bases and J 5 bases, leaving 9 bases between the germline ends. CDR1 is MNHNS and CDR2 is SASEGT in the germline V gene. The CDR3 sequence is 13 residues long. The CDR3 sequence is CASSHGGTGELFF. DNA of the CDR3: TGTGCCAGCAGTCACGGGGGAACCGGGGAGCTGTTTTTT.

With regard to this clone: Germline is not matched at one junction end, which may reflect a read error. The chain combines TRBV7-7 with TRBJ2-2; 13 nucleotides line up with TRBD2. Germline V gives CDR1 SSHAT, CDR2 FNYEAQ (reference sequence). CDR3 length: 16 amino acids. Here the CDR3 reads CASSWTSGGATGELFF. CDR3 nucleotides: TGTGCTAGCAGCTGGACTAGCGGGGGCGCCACCGGGGAGCTGTTTTTT. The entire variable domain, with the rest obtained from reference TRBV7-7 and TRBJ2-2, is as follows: GAGVSQSPRYKVTKRGQDVTLRCDPISSHATLYWYQQALGQGPEFLTYFNYEAQPDKSGLPSDRFSAERPEGSISTLTIQRTEQRDSAMYRCASSWTSGGATGELFFGEGSRLTVL.

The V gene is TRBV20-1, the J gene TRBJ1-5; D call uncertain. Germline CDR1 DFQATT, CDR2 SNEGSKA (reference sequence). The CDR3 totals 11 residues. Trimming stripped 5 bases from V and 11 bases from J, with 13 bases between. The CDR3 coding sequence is TGCAGTGCTCGGAGAGAGGTGGCCCAGCATTTT. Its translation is CSARREVAQHF.

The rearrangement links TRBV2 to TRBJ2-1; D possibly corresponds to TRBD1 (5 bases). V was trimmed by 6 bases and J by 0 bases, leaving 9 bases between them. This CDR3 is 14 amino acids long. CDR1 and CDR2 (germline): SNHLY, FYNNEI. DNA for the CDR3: TGTGCCAGCAGCCGAGACAGCTCCTACAATGAGCAGTTCTTC. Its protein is CASSRDSSYNEQFF.

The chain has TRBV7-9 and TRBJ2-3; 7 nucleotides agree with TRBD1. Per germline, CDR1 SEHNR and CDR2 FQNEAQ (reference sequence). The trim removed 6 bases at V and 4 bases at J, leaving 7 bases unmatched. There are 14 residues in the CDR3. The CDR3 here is CASRRTGRADTQYF. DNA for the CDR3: TGTGCCAGCAGAAGGACAGGAAGGGCAGATACGCAGTATTTT.

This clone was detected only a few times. Here the CDR3 DNA reads TGTGCCAGCAGCCTCCGGGACATAGAGGATGAGCAGTTCTTC. Amino acid sequence: CASSLRDIEDEQFF. This chain joins TRBV13 and TRBJ2-1; a weak D match, TRBD1 (6 bases). Germline V gives CDR1 PRHDT, CDR2 FYEKMQ (reference sequence). This CDR3 comprises 14 residues. Deletions cut 5 bases from V and 8 bases from J, with 16 bases between.

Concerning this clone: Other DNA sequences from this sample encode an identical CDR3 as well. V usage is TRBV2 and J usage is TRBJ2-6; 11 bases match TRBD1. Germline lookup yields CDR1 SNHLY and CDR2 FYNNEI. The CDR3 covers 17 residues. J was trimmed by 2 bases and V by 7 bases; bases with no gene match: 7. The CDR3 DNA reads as TGTGCCAGCAATCCAGGACAGGGGGCTGCTGGGGCCAACGTCCTGACTTTC. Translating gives CASNPGQGAAGANVLTF.

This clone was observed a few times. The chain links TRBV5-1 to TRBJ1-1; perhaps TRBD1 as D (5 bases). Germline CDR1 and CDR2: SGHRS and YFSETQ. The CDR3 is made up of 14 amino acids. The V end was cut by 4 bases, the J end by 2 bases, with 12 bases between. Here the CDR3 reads CASSPRQSNTEAFF. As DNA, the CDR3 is TGCGCCAGCAGCCCCCGACAGAGTAACACTGAAGCTTTCTTT.

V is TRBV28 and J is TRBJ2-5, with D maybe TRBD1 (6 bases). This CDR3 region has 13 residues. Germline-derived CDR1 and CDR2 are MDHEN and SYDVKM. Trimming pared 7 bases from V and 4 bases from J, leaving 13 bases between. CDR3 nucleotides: TGTGCCAGCACACGGCAGGGGACAGAGACCCAGTACTTC. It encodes CASTRQGTETQYF.

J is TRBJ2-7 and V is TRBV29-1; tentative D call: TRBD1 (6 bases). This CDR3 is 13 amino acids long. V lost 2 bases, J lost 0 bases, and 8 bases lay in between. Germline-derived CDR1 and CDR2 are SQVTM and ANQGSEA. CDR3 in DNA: TGCAGCGTTGAATTGGGGGCCTCCTACGAGCAGTACTTC. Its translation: CSVELGASYEQYF.